These 31 T cell receptor beta chains were all obtained from the same sample, sequenced in a study of T cell responses to AZD1222 COVID-19 vaccine. Data came from immunoSEQ multiplex PCR; TCRdb stores just in-frame clones and leaves some out. The data contain approximately 180,000 clones, approximately 90% of them singletons. The sample was peripheral blood, taken on day 0 of AZD1222 vaccination. Receptors originate from an adult in good health.

The rearrangement links TRBV3-1 (or the pseudogene TRBV3-2) to TRBJ2-7; unclear D gene. Germline CDR1 LGHDT, CDR2 YNNKEL (reference sequence). Trimming cost V 2 bases and J 0 bases, with 8 bases left between them. This CDR3 spans 14 amino acids. Written as DNA, the CDR3 is TGTGCCAGCAGCCAACGCGTCGTCTCCTACGAGCAGTACTTC. Translated, it gives CASSQRVVSYEQYF.

The chain links TRBV5-6 to TRBJ1-1; D uncertain. The ends were cut back, 2 bases at V and 4 bases at J, with 15 bases in the middle. Per the germline V gene, CDR1 is SGHDT and CDR2 is YYEEEE. This CDR3 comprises 15 residues. CDR3 protein: CASSLILTAPTEAFF. CDR3 nucleotides: TGTGCCAGCAGCTTAATTCTAACCGCCCCCACTGAAGCTTTCTTT.

The J gene is TRBJ2-1, the V gene TRBV7-6; 9 bases agree with TRBD1. V lost 1 base to trimming and J lost 4 bases; unmatched junction nucleotides: 2. This CDR3 spans 15 amino acids. CDR1 SGHVS and CDR2 FNYEAQ come from the germline V gene. DNA for the CDR3: TGTGCCAGCAGCTTAGAGGGACAGGGATACAATGAGCAGTTCTTC. Protein product: CASSLEGQGYNEQFF.

This rearrangement joins TRBV5-1 to TRBJ1-1; D is unresolved. There are 14 residues in the CDR3. V was trimmed by 0 bases and J by 1 base, leaving 7 bases between them. From germline, CDR1 is SGHRS and CDR2 YFSETQ. CDR3 loop: CASSLEWGNTEAFF. For the CDR3, the DNA is TGCGCCAGCAGCTTGGAGTGGGGGAACACTGAAGCTTTCTTT.

This chain uses TRBV10-2 with TRBJ2-2, with TRBD1 identical over 7 bases. In germline, CDR1 is WSHSY, CDR2 SAAADI. This CDR3 comprises 17 residues. Germline trimming cut 0 bases from V and 4 bases from J; bases unmatched to any gene: 8. The CDR3 spells CASSESELRGSTGELFF. CDR3 nucleotide sequence: TGCGCCAGCAGTGAGTCCGAGCTCAGGGGGTCCACCGGGGAGCTGTTTTTT.

This clone was seen a few times. V is TRBV10-2 and J is TRBJ1-4; D gene ambiguous. Germline V gene data show CDR1 as WSHSY and CDR2 as SAAADI. The CDR3 has 16 amino acids. With 7 bases removed from V and 5 bases from J, the gap between germline ends came to 20 bases. CDR3 DNA: TGCGCCAGCACCGATAAGATGCGGACCCGAAATGAAAAACTGTTTTTT. It codes for CASTDKMRTRNEKLFF.

The chain has TRBV6-5 and TRBJ2-7, with 8 positions matching TRBD1. CDR1 and CDR2 (germline): MNHEY, SVGAGI. V shed 4 bases and J 9 bases; nucleotides not matched to a gene: 5. CDR3 size: 12 residues. CDR3 sequence: CASSLRQGRQYF. In DNA, the CDR3 is TGTGCCAGCAGTTTACGACAGGGGCGGCAGTACTTC.

J is TRBJ2-2 and V is TRBV18; D might be TRBD1 (6 bases). CDR3 size: 16 residues. V lost 3 bases and J lost 0, with 11 bases in between. CDR1 and CDR2 from the germline V gene are KGHSH and LQKENI. CDR3 in amino acids: CASSPDRGANTGELFF. In DNA form, the CDR3 reads TGTGCCAGCTCACCGGACAGAGGCGCGAACACCGGGGAGCTGTTTTTT. Based on the CDR3 plus reference TRBV18 and TRBJ2-2, the full variable domain is NAGVMQNPRHLVRRRGQEARLRCSPMKGHSHVYWYRQLPEEGLKFMVYLQKENIIDESGMPKERFSAEFPKEGPSILRIQQVVRGDSAAYFCASSPDRGANTGELFFGEGSRLTVL.

The V and J genes are TRBV15 and TRBJ2-3; TRBD1 aligns across 8 bases. This CDR3 is 18 amino acids long. The germline V gene encodes CDR1 LNHNV and CDR2 YYDKDF (reference sequence). Trimming cost V 0 bases and J 2 bases; bases outside gene matches: 10. The CDR3, as DNA: TGTGCCACCAGCAGAGATCCCCCGACAGGGGCGAACACAGATACGCAGTATTTT. Its translation: CATSRDPPTGANTDTQYF.

V usage is TRBV19 and J usage is TRBJ1-2; 8 bases agree with TRBD1. Per the germline V gene, CDR1 is LNHDA and CDR2 is SQIVND (reference sequence). Trimming at V came to 7 bases and at J to 2 bases, leaving 15 bases not matched to a gene. The CDR3 consists of 17 residues. CDR3: CASTQVGQGTGNYGYTF. As DNA, the CDR3 is TGTGCCAGTACTCAGGTTGGGCAGGGGACAGGAAACTATGGCTACACCTTC.

The V and J genes are TRBV5-4 and TRBJ2-7, with 8 positions matching TRBD1. The CDR3 loop spans 14 amino acids. Trimming at V came to 5 bases and at J to 3 bases, leaving 7 bases not matched to a gene. The V gene's germline CDR1 is SGHNT and CDR2 YYREEE (reference sequence). CDR3 region: CASSYGQGLYEQYF. The CDR3 DNA reads as TGTGCCAGCAGTTACGGACAGGGTCTCTACGAGCAGTACTTC.

The V and J genes are TRBV5-1 and TRBJ2-1, with unresolved D. The CDR3 consists of 15 residues. Germline values: CDR1 SGHRS, CDR2 YFSETQ. V lost 0 bases and J lost 0, with 7 bases in between. CDR3 sequence: CASSLEGSSYNEQFF. The DNA of the CDR3 is TGCGCCAGCAGCTTGGAGGGTAGCTCCTACAATGAGCAGTTCTTC.

The genes are TRBV2 and TRBJ2-5; perhaps TRBD2 as D (6 bases). Per germline, CDR1 SNHLY and CDR2 FYNNEI. There are 17 residues in the CDR3. V gave up 3 bases and J gave up 3 bases, with 20 bases separating them. CDR3 in amino acids: CASSEAAGRRGEETQYF. The CDR3 DNA sequence: TGTGCCAGCAGTGAGGCCGCGGGTAGGCGCGGGGAAGAGACCCAGTACTTC.

This rearrangement joins TRBV13 to TRBJ1-6; a possible D gene is TRBD1 (6 bases). The CDR3 length is 14 residues. The germline CDR1 and CDR2 sequences are PRHDT and FYEKMQ (reference sequence). The V and J ends lost 1 base and 9 bases respectively, with 10 bases between them. In DNA form, the CDR3 reads TGTGCCAGCAGCTTAGCCAGGGGTAGTTCACCCCTCCACTTT. Its translation is CASSLARGSSPLHF.

This clone was counted a few times. The CDR3 region has the DNA TGTGCCAGCAACGGGGACGGAAACACCATATATTTT. It specifies CASNGDGNTIYF. The chain joins TRBV2 to TRBJ1-3; D may be TRBD1 (5 bases). Germline loops: CDR1 SNHLY, CDR2 FYNNEI. The CDR3 runs 12 residues. The V end was cut by 7 bases, the J end by 4 bases, with 8 bases between.

The table lists this clone with a few counts. This chain joins TRBV6-1 and TRBJ2-1, with D uncertain. Trimming cost V 2 bases and J 11 bases, with 4 bases left between them. Germline-derived CDR1 and CDR2 are MNHNS and SASEGT. This CDR3 contains 10 residues. The CDR3: CASSESQQFF. The DNA of the CDR3 is TGTGCCAGCAGTGAATCCCAGCAGTTCTTC.

The rearrangement uses TRBV2 and TRBJ2-3, with 7 bases identical to TRBD1. This CDR3 is built from 13 residues. V shed 8 bases, J shed 5 bases, and the junction held 7 bases outside the gene matches. Germline-derived CDR1 and CDR2 are SNHLY and FYNNEI. The CDR3 sequence is CASRQGAGDTQYF. CDR3 bases: TGTGCCAGCCGACAGGGCGCTGGAGATACGCAGTATTTT.

The chain is built from TRBV2 and TRBJ1-1; D uncertain. The CDR3 has 13 amino acids. From germline, CDR1 is SNHLY and CDR2 FYNNEI. Trimming took off 6 bases at V and 1 base at J, with 9 bases between the two ends. This CDR3 reads CASSAEGNTEAFF. DNA of the CDR3: TGTGCCAGCAGCGCTGAAGGGAACACTGAAGCTTTCTTT.

Details on this clone: A much larger clone lies a single base off, so this may be a read error. This rearrangement joins TRBV27 to TRBJ1-5; TRBD1 is a possible D gene (6 bases). Trimming cost V 6 bases and J 0 bases, with 12 bases left between them. Germline lookup yields CDR1 MNHEY and CDR2 SMNVEV (reference sequence). This CDR3 spans 15 amino acids. CDR3 loop: CASSPRGDSNQPQHF. CDR3 DNA: TGTGCCAGCAGCCCCAGGGGTGATAGCAATCAGCCCCAGCATTTT.

The V gene is TRBV5-1, the J gene TRBJ1-1, with 8 bases lining up with TRBD1. Germline CDR1 reads SGHRS; CDR2 reads YFSETQ. The CDR3 sequence is 17 residues long. J was trimmed by 0 bases and V by 3 bases; bases with no gene match: 10. This CDR3 reads CASSSDRVGVMNTEAFF. The CDR3 nucleotides are TGCGCCAGCAGCTCGGACAGGGTTGGGGTGATGAACACTGAAGCTTTCTTT. Together with reference TRBV5-1 and TRBJ1-1, the CDR3 gives the full variable domain: KAGVTQTPRYLIKTRGQQVTLSCSPISGHRSVSWYQQTPGQGLQFLFEYFSETQRNKGNFPGRFSGRQFSNSRSEMNVSTLELGDSALYLCASSSDRVGVMNTEAFFGQGTRLTVV.

The chain combines TRBV14 with TRBJ2-7; tentatively, D is TRBD1 (6 bases). From germline, CDR1 is SGHDN and CDR2 FVKESK. Trimming removed 2 bases at V and 3 bases at J, with 14 bases between. CDR3 length equals 15 residues. This chain's CDR3 is CASSQLGPGVYEQYF. The CDR3 coding sequence is TGTGCCAGCAGCCAATTGGGTCCAGGGGTCTACGAGCAGTACTTC.

This chain connects TRBV9 to TRBJ2-2; 10 bases are a match to TRBD1. The V segment lost 0 bases and the J segment 6 bases; nucleotides outside the gene matches: 2. The CDR3 consists of 15 residues. Germline V gene data show CDR1 as SGDLS and CDR2 as YYNGEE. The CDR3 DNA is TGTGCCAGCAGCGTAGTGGGGACAGGGGCCGGGGAGCTGTTTTTT. It specifies CASSVVGTGAGELFF.

The chain has TRBV10-3 and TRBJ1-6; D remains unclear. The germline gives CDR1 ENHRY, CDR2 SYGVKD. There are 13 residues in the CDR3. Trimming stripped 3 bases from V and 6 bases from J, with 6 bases between. In DNA form, the CDR3 reads TGTGCCATCAGTGATTCGGGTAATTCACCCCTCCACTTT. The encoded protein is CAISDSGNSPLHF.

V and J are TRBV7-9 and TRBJ2-7, with 8 bases identical to TRBD2. Germline assignment: CDR1 SEHNR and CDR2 FQNEAQ (reference sequence). This CDR3 has 12 amino acids. V lost 9 bases, J lost 0 bases, and 1 base stayed unmatched. The CDR3 DNA sequence: TGTGCCAGTAGCGGGACCTCCTACGAGCAGTACTTC. It translates to CASSGTSYEQYF.

About this clone: At one boundary the junction diverges from the germline segment, which might be a read error. The chain couples TRBV7-9 to TRBJ1-1; D might be TRBD1 (6 bases). This CDR3 region has 15 residues. Germline V CDR1 and CDR2: SEHNR, FQNEAQ (reference sequence). The CDR3 DNA is TGTGCCAGCAGTTTAGATGGACAGTCGGTCTCTGAAGCTTTCTTT. Its translation: CASSLDGQSVSEAFF.

The genes are TRBV9 and TRBJ2-7, with 13 bases matching TRBD2. V gave up 3 bases and J gave up 4 bases; unmatched junction bases: 7. Per germline, CDR1 SGDLS and CDR2 YYNGEE. CDR3 size: 16 residues. In DNA form, the CDR3 reads TGTGCCAGCAGCGGGTGGGGGACTAGCGGGACATACGAGCAGTACTTC. Translating gives CASSGWGTSGTYEQYF.

The gene calls are TRBV6-5 and TRBJ2-2, with 8 bases fitting TRBD1. CDR1 is MNHEY, CDR2 SVGAGI, per germline. Trimming removed 4 bases from V and 6 bases from J; junction bases left unmatched: 10. The CDR3 is 16 residues long. The CDR3 region has the DNA TGTGCCAGCAGTTCTACTGGACAGGGACGGGCCGGGGAGCTGTTTTTT. Its protein is CASSSTGQGRAGELFF.

This clone was picked up one time. The V gene is TRBV27, the J gene TRBJ1-2, with 7 bases identical to TRBD1. V lost 4 bases, J lost 4 bases, and 3 bases stayed unmatched. CDR1 and CDR2 from the germline V gene are MNHEY and SMNVEV (reference sequence). The CDR3 contains 13 residues. In DNA, the CDR3 is TGTGCCAGCAGTTACAGGGGCCCCTATGGCTACACCTTC. Translating it yields CASSYRGPYGYTF.

The rearrangement joins TRBV6-5 to TRBJ1-5; D is uncertain. The V gene's germline CDR1 is MNHEY and CDR2 SVGAGI. This CDR3 is built from 15 residues. V lost 7 bases and J 7 bases, leaving 20 bases between the germline ends. The CDR3 DNA reads as TGTGCCAGCACCCTATTTAAGGGATTCGGCCAGCCCCAGCATTTT. This gives the protein CASTLFKGFGQPQHF.

The rearrangement uses TRBV5-1 and TRBJ2-7; 7 bases agree with TRBD2. Losses at the gene ends were 0 bases for V and 6 bases for J; bases not matched to a gene: 12. This CDR3 is 16 amino acids long. Germline CDR1 SGHRS, CDR2 YFSETQ. Written as DNA, the CDR3 is TGCGCCAGCAGCTTGGCCGGTGCCACCCGGGGGGTCGAGCAGTACTTC. Its translation: CASSLAGATRGVEQYF.

The J gene is TRBJ1-5, the V gene TRBV7-2, with TRBD1 matching over 8 bases. V gave up 5 bases and J gave up 2 bases; unmatched junction bases: 2. The CDR3 is 14 amino acids. Germline CDR1 reads SGHTA; CDR2 reads FQGNSA. The CDR3 loop reads CASSQTGGNQPQHF. CDR3 DNA: TGTGCCAGCAGCCAGACAGGGGGCAATCAGCCCCAGCATTTT. Full variable domain (outside the CDR3, taken from reference TRBV7-2 and TRBJ1-5): GAGVSQSPSNKVTEKGKDVELRCDPISGHTALYWYRQSLGQGLEFLIYFQGNSAPDKSGLPSDRFSAERTGGSVSTLTIQRTQQEDSAVYLCASSQTGGNQPQHFGDGTRLSIL.